This TCR beta chain came from a study of blood T cell repertoires in COVID-19. For the study at large: T cells, B-cell-depleted T cells, or PBMCs provided the cDNA or gDNA that served as material.

The ends were cut back, 0 bases at V and 6 bases at J, with 12 bases in the middle. The CDR3 loop spans 14 amino acids. CDR1 is SGDLS and CDR2 is YYNGEE in the germline V gene. The protocol was immunoSEQ multiplex PCR, while the TCRdb copy is restricted to in-frame clones and leaves out a portion. This table has 220,000 or so clones, approximately 90% appearing once. This clonotype was obtained from a woman aged 50 to 65 with COVID-19, enrolled during active disease. The rearrangement links TRBV9 to TRBJ1-2; perhaps TRBD1 as D (5 bases). Sequencing was carried out using peripheral blood. This CDR3 is CASSVVRGGDGYTF. The CDR3 coding sequence is TGTGCCAGCAGCGTAGTTAGGGGCGGCGATGGCTACACCTTC.